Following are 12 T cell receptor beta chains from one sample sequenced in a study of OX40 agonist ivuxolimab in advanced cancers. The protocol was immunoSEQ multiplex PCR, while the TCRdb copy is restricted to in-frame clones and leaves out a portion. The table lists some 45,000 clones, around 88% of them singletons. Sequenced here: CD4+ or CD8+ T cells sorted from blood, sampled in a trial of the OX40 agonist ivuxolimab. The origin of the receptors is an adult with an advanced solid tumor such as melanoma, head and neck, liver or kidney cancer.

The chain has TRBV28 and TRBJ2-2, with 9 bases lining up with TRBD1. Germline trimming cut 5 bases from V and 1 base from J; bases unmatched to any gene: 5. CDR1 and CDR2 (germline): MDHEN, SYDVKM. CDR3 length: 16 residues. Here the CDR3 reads CASSTMGQGNTGELFF. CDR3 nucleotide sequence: TGTGCCAGCAGTACGATGGGACAGGGGAACACCGGGGAGCTGTTTTTT.

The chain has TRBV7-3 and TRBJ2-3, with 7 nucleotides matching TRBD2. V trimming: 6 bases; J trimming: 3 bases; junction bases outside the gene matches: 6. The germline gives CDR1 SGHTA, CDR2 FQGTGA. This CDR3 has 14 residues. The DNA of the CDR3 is TGTGCCAGCAGTTCTCTGGGGGGGACAGATACGCAGTATTTT. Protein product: CASSSLGGTDTQYF.

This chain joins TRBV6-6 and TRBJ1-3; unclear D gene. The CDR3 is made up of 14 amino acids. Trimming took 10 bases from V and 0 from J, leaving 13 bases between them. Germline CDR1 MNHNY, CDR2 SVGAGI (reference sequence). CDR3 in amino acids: CATKSRHSGNTIYF. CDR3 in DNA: TGTGCCACGAAATCGAGACACTCTGGAAACACCATATATTTT.

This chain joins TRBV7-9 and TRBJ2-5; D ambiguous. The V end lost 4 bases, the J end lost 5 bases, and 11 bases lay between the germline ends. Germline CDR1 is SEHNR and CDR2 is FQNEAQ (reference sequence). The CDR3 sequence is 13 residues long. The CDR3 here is CASSSVAAETQYF. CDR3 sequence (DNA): TGTGCCAGCAGCTCGGTAGCAGCCGAGACCCAGTACTTC.

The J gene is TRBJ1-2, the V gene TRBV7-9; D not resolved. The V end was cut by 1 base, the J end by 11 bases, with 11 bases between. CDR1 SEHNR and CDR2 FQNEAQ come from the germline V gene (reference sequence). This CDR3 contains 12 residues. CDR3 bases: TGTGCCAGCAGCTTAGAGTCCCCGGGGTACACCTTC. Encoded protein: CASSLESPGYTF. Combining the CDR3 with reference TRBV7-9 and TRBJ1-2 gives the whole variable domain DTGVSQNPRHKITKRGQNVTFRCDPISEHNRLYWYRQTLGQGPEFLTYFQNEAQLEKSRLLSDRFSAERPKGSFSTLEIQRTEQGDSAMYLCASSLESPGYTFGSGTRLTVV.

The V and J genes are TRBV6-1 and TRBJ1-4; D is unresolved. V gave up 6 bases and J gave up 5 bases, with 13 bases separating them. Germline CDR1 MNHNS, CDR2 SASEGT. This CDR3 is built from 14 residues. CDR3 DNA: TGTGCCAGCAGCTTCACAGAGAGAAATGAAAAACTGTTTTTT. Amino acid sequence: CASSFTERNEKLFF.

The CDR3 here is CASSFFGENDTQYF. The CDR3 bases are TGCGCCAGCAGCTTTTTCGGGGAAAACGATACGCAGTATTTT. The rearrangement links TRBV5-1 to TRBJ2-3, with D perhaps TRBD2 (5 bases). Trimming took off 2 bases at V and 6 bases at J, with 13 bases between the two ends. The CDR3 has 14 amino acids. Germline values: CDR1 SGHRS, CDR2 YFSETQ.

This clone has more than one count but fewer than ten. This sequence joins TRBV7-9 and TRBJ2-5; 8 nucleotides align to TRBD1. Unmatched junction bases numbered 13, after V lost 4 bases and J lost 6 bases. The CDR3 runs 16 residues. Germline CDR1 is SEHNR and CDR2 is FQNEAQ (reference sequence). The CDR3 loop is CASSWELDRGGQTQYF. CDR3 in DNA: TGTGCCAGCAGCTGGGAACTCGACAGGGGTGGGCAGACCCAGTACTTC.

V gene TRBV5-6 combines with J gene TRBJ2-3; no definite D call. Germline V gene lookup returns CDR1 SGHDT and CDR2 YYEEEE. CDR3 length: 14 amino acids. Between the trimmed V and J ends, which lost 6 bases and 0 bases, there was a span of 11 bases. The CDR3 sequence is CASIPRSSTDTQYF. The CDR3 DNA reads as TGTGCCAGCATCCCGCGTTCTAGCACAGATACGCAGTATTTT.

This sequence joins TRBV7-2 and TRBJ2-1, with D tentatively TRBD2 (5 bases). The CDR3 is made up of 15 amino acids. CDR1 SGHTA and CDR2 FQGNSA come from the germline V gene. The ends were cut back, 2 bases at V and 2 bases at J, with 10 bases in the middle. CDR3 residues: CASSLSGGPYNEQFF. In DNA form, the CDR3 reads TGTGCCAGCAGCTTAAGCGGAGGACCCTACAATGAGCAGTTCTTC.

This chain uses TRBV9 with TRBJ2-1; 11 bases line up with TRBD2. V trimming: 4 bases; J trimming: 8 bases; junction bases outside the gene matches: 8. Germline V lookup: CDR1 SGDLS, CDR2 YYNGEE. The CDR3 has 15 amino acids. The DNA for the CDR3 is TGTGCCAGCAGCCCCCGACTAGCGGGAACCTATGAGCAGTTCTTC. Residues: CASSPRLAGTYEQFF.

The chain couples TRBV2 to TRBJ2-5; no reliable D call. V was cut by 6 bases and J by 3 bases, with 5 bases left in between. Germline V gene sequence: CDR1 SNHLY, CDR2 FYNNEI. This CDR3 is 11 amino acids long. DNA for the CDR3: TGTGCCAGCAGGCAAGAAGAGACCCAGTACTTC. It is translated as CASRQEETQYF. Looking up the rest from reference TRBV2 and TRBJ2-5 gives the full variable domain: EPEVTQTPSHQVTQMGQEVILRCVPISNHLYFYWYRQILGQKVEFLVSFYNNEISEKSEIFDDQFSVERPDGSNFTLKIRSTKLEDSAMYFCASRQEETQYFGPGTRLLVL.